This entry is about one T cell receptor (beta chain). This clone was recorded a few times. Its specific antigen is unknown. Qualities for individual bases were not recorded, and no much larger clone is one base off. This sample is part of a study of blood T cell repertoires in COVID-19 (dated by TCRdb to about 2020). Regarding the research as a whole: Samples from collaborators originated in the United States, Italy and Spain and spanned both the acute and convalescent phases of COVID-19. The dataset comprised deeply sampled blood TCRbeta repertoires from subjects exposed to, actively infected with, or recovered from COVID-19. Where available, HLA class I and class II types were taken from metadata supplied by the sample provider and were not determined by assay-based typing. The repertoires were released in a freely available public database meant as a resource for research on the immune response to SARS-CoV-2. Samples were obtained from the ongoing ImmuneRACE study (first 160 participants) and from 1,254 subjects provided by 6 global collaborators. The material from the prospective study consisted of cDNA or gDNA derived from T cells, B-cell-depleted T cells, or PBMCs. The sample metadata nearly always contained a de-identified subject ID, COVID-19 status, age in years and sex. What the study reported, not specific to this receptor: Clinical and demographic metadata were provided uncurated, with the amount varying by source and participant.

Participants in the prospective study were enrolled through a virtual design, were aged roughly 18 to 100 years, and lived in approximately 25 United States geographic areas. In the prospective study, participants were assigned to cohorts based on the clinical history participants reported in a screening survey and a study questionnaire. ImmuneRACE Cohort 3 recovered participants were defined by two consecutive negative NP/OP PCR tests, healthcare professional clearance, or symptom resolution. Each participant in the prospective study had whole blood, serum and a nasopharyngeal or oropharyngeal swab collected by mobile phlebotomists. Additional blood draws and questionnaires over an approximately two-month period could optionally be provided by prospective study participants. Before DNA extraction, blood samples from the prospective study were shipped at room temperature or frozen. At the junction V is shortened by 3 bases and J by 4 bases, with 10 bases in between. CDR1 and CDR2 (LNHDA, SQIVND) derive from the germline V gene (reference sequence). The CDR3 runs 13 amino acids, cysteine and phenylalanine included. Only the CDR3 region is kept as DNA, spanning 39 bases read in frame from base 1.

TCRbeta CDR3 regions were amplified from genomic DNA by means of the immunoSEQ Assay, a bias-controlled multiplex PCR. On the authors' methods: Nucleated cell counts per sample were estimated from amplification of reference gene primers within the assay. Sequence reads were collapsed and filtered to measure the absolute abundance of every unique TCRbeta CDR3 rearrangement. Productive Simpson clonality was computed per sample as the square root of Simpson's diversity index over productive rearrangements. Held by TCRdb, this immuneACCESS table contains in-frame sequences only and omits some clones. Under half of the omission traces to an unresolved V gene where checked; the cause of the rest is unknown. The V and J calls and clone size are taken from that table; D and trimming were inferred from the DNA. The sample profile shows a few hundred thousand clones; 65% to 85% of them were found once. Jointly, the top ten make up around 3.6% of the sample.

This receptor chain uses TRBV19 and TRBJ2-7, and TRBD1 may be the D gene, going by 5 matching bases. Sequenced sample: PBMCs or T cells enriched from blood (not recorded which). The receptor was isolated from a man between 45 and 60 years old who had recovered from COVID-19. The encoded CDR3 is CASSMQGGYEQYF. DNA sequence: TGTGCCAGTAGTATGCAGGGCGGATACGAGCAGTACTTC. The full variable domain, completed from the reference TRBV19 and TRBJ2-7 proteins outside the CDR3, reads DGGITQSPKYLFRKEGQNVTLSCEQNLNHDAMYWYRQDPGQGLRLIYYSQIVNDFQKGDIAEGYSVSREKKESFPLTVTSAQKNPTAFYLCASSMQGGYEQYFGPGTRLTVT.